These 7 T cell receptor beta chains were sequenced from one sample in a study of human T cells and chemical hapten exposure. The sample's time point: patch test 1, 2 weeks after DPC sensitization. Treatment given: therapeutic diphenylcyclopropenone sensitization with weekly scalp DPC. A single record per CDR3 protein comes from TCRdb applying MiXCR to the RACE reads. The top ten hold 2% to 2.5% of the sample, which has about 99,000 distinct CDR3 sequences, under 15% seen once. Sequences were derived from whole blood, sampled in connection with sensitization to the hapten diphenylcyclopropenone (DPC). These receptor sequences come from a woman aged 40 to 50 with alopecia areata. Some clones in this sample may be carry-over from other donors' samples.

This clonotype was seen at least ten times. This chain links TRBV29-1 with TRBJ1-1; the D gene is possibly TRBD1 (6 bases). Trimming took off 8 bases at V and 1 base at J, with 20 bases between the two ends. This CDR3 contains 15 residues. CDR1 is SQVTM and CDR2 is ANQGSEA in the germline V gene. The CDR3 spells CSTIPGVRSNTEAFF. Here the CDR3 DNA reads TGCAGCACGATTCCAGGGGTTAGGTCGAACACTGAAGCTTTCTTT.

This clonotype was seen a few times. The J gene is TRBJ1-6, the V gene TRBV7-2; the D is unclear. Trimming shortened V by 3 bases and J by 7 bases, and 7 bases separated the two germline ends. This CDR3 has 13 amino acids. CDR1 is SGHTA, CDR2 FQGNSA, per germline. CDR3 sequence: CASSFRANSPLHF. The CDR3 DNA reads as TGTGCCAGCAGCTTTAGGGCAAATTCACCCCTCCACTTT.

This rearrangement joins TRBV7-2 to TRBJ2-1; D is uncertain. The CDR3 has 12 amino acids. V was clipped by 5 bases and J by 16 bases, with 18 bases between them. Germline loops: CDR1 SGHTA, CDR2 FQGNSA. The CDR3 spells CASSPGLDIPFF. The CDR3 DNA sequence: TGTGCCAGCAGCCCCGGGCTAGACATTCCATTCTTC.

V usage is TRBV29-1 and J usage is TRBJ2-2; 10 bases align to TRBD2. Germline CDR1 is SQVTM and CDR2 is ANQGSEA. The CDR3 spans 14 residues. V lost 7 bases to trimming and J lost 0 bases; unmatched junction nucleotides: 2. Here the CDR3 DNA reads TGCAGCGCCCTAGCGGGAGCGAACACCGGGGAGCTGTTTTTT. The encoded protein is CSALAGANTGELFF.

This clonotype was counted at least ten times. This chain links TRBV18 with TRBJ1-4, with 7 bases that match TRBD1. The CDR3 covers 16 residues. Germline loops: CDR1 KGHSH, CDR2 LQKENI. Germline trimming cut 3 bases from V and 8 bases from J; bases unmatched to any gene: 12. CDR3 protein: CASSPLSSGGLEKLFF. In DNA form, the CDR3 reads TGTGCCAGCTCACCTCTTTCCTCAGGGGGATTGGAAAAACTGTTTTTT.

A few counts support this clonotype. The chain couples TRBV7-2 to TRBJ2-7, with TRBD1 identical over 7 bases. Losses at the gene ends were 4 bases for V and 2 bases for J; bases not matched to a gene: 5. The CDR3 runs 14 residues. Germline V gives CDR1 SGHTA, CDR2 FQGNSA. The CDR3 loop is CASSYQGVAYEQYF. In DNA, the CDR3 is TGTGCCAGCAGCTACCAGGGGGTCGCCTACGAGCAGTACTTC.

The chain employs TRBV11-2 and TRBJ2-7; 8 nucleotides agree with TRBD1. Trimming took 7 bases from V and 3 from J; bases not matched to a gene: 8. This CDR3 spans 14 amino acids. CDR1 and CDR2 from the germline V gene are SGHAT and FQNNGV. As DNA, the CDR3 is TGTGCCAGCACTCCTGACAGGGGAATCTACGAGCAGTACTTC. Its translation: CASTPDRGIYEQYF.